This TCR beta chain was found in a study of post-analysis software for immune sequencing data. In the study overall: As for disease course, relapsing-remitting, secondary progressive and progressive-relapsing multiple sclerosis were all included.

The table lists this clonotype with many counts. Antigen unknown. Study results and limitations: Patients had higher frequencies than controls of a few TRBV segments, including TRBV5-6, TRBV5-1 and TRBV20-1. Patients with multiple sclerosis recorded significantly lower normalized Chao1 diversity than controls, the study found. The authors found that F measure strongly co-clustered same-batch samples.

Unique molecular identifiers were present in the TCR beta cDNA libraries. TCRdb passed the PCR reads through MiXCR, listing each CDR3 protein once. The top ten hold around 3.7% of the sample, which has roughly 200,000 distinct CDR3 sequences, 25% to 35% seen once. Germline V gene sequence: CDR1 MDHEN, CDR2 SYDVKM. The CDR3 runs 16 residues. After removal of 2 bases from V and 4 bases from J, the junction contained 5 bases not matched to a gene. The chain has TRBV28 and TRBJ2-1, with 10 bases aligning to TRBD2. The receptor was isolated from a girl aged 2 to 17 with multiple sclerosis. The sample consisted of blood. The CDR3 protein is CASSLGELAGYNEQFF. The CDR3 bases are TGTGCCAGCAGTTTAGGCGAACTAGCGGGGTACAATGAGCAGTTCTTC.